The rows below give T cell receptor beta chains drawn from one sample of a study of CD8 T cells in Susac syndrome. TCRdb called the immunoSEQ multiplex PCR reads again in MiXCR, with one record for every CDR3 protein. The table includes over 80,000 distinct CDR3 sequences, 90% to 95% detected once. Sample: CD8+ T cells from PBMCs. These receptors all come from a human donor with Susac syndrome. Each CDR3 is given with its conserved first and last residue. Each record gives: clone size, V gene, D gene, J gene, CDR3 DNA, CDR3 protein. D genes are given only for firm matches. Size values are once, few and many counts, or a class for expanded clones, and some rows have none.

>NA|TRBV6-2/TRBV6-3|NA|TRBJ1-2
TGTGCCAGCGGCCGACAGATCTATGGCTACACCTTC
CASGRQIYGYTF
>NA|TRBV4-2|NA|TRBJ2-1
TGTGCCAGCAGCCAAGATCTGAACAATGAGCAGTTCTTC
CASSQDLNNEQFF
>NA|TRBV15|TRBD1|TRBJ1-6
TGTGCCACCAGCAGAGAGAGGACAGGGCGCAATTCACCCCTCCACTTT
CATSRERTGRNSPLHF
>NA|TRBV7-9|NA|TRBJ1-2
TGTGCCAGCAGCTTATCGATGGGGCATGGCTACACCTTC
CASSLSMGHGYTF
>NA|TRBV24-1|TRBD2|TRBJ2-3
TGTGCCACCAGTGATACTAGCGGGAACACAGATACGCAGTATTTT
CATSDTSGNTDTQYF
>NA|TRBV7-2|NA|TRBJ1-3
TGTGCCAGCAGCGGAGCACCTGGAAACACCATATATTTT
CASSGAPGNTIYF
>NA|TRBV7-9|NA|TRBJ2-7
TGTGCCAGCAGCCCTCCGGGCTTGGGAGAGCAGTACTTC
CASSPPGLGEQYF
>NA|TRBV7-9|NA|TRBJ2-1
TGTGCCAGCAGCTTCGGGACGGCCGAAAATGAGCAGTTCTTC
CASSFGTAENEQFF
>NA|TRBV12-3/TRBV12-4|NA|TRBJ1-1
TGTGCCAGCAGATTCACAGTGAACACTGAAGCTTTCTTT
CASRFTVNTEAFF
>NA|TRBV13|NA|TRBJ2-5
TGTGCCAGCAGAAGCCGGAGCGGGTTCCAAGAGACCCAGTACTTC
CASRSRSGFQETQYF
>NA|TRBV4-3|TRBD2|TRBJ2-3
TGCGCCAGCAGCCAGGGATGGACTAGCGGAAGCACAGATACGCAGTATTTT
CASSQGWTSGSTDTQYF
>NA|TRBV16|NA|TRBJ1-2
TGTGCCAGCAGCGTCCCCAGAAGGATGGGGAGTTCCCAAACCTTC
CASSVPRRMGSSQTF
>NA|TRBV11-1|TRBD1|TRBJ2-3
TGTGCCAGCAGCCCCCGAGGTGGGACAGGAGGAAGTGTTTTCACAGATACGCAGTATTTT
CASSPRGGTGGSVFTDTQYF
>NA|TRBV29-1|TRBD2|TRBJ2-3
TGCAGCGTTGAGGCGGGAGCCACAGATACGCAGTATTTT
CSVEAGATDTQYF
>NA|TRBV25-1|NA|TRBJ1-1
TGTGCCAGCACCCCGGGGACGAACACTGAAGCTTTCTTT
CASTPGTNTEAFF
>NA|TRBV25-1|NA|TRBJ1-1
TGTGCCAGCAGTGAATTCAGAGAGAACACTGAAGCTTTCTTT
CASSEFRENTEAFF
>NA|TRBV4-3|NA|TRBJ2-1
TGCGCCAGCCGAGCCGGAGGGCTGGGTAATGAGCAGTTCTTC
CASRAGGLGNEQFF
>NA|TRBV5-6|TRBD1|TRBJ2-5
TGTGCCAGCAGCGTACTGACAGGGTACCTTTCAGAGACCCAGTACTTC
CASSVLTGYLSETQYF
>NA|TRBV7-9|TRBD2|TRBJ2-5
TGTGCCAGCAGCCCACCTGGACTAGCGGGATACCAAGAGACCCAGTACTTC
CASSPPGLAGYQETQYF
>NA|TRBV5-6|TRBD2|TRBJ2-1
TGTGCCAGCAGCCTCCCCCTAGCGGGGGTATACAATGAGCAGTTCTTC
CASSLPLAGVYNEQFF
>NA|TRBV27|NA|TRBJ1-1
TGTGCCAGCAGTGGCTCGGGACATTCTGAAGCTTTCTTT
CASSGSGHSEAFF
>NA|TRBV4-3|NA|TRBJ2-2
TGCGCCAGCAGCCAAGAGGGGGTTGGGGGAGTAGTGATCACCGGGGAGCTGTTTTTT
CASSQEGVGGVVITGELFF
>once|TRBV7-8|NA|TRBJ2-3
TGTGCCAGCAGCTCATTAAGGGGGACAGATACGCAGTATTTT
CASSSLRGTDTQYF
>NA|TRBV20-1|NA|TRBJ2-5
TGCAGTGCTAGAGTCCCGTTGGGGGAGACCCAGTACTTC
CSARVPLGETQYF
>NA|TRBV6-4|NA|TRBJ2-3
TGTGCCAGCAGTGTATCCGACACAGATACGCAGTATTTT
CASSVSDTDTQYF
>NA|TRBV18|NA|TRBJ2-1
TGTGCCAGCTCACCACCCGCAACCGGACATGAGCAGTTCTTC
CASSPPATGHEQFF
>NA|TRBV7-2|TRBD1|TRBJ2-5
TGTGCCAGCAGCTTGAGACAGGGTGTTTCTAAAAAGTACTTC
CASSLRQGVSKKYF
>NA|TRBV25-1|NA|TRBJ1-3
TGTGCCAGCAGTGAATGGGGGGTAAATAGTGGAAACACCATATATTTT
CASSEWGVNSGNTIYF
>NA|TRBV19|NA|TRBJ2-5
TGTGCCAGTAGTATTGTAGGGGAACAAGAGACCCAGTACTTC
CASSIVGEQETQYF
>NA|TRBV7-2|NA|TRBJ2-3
TGTGCCAGCAGCTCGACAGGCTTTAGCACAGATACGCAGTATTTT
CASSSTGFSTDTQYF
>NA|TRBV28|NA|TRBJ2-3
TGTGCCAGCAGTCCTGCGGGGACTTATAGCACAGATACGCAGTATTTT
CASSPAGTYSTDTQYF
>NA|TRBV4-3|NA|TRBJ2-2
TGCGCCAGCAGCCAAGGTGGCGGCACCGGGGAGCTGTTTTTT
CASSQGGGTGELFF
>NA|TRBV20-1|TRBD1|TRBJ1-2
TGCAGTGCTCAGATGGGTTGGAACAGGGGAGCTAACTATGGCTACACCTTC
CSAQMGWNRGANYGYTF
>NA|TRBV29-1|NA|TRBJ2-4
TGCAGCGTTGAGGGGAGTTCAGGGGACATTCAGTACTTC
CSVEGSSGDIQYF
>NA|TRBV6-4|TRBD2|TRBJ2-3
TGTGCCAGCAGTGAGAGCGGGGGAGCCACAGATACGCAGTATTTT
CASSESGGATDTQYF
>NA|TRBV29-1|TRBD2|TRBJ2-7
TGCAGCGTTGACGTTACGGGAGGCTCCTACGAGCAGTACTTC
CSVDVTGGSYEQYF
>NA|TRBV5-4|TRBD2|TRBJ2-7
TGTGCCAGCACCGCCGGGGGGGTCACCTACGAGCAGTACTTC
CASTAGGVTYEQYF
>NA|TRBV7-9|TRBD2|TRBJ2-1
TGTGCCAGCAGCAGACAGGGGACTAGCGGAAACAATGAGCAGTTCTTC
CASSRQGTSGNNEQFF
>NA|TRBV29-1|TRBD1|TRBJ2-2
TGCAGCGGAGGATCTATGGACAGGGCCGGGGAGCTGTTTTTT
CSGGSMDRAGELFF
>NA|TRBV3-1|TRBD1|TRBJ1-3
TGTGCCAGCAGCCAGGTGACAGGGGCCTCTGGAAACACCATATATTTT
CASSQVTGASGNTIYF
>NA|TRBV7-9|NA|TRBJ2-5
TGTGCCAGCAGCGATGGAAAACAGGACAGCCAAGAGACCCAGTACTTC
CASSDGKQDSQETQYF
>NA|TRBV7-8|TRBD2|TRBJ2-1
TGTGCCAGCAGCTCGGCGGGAGCCTACAATGAGCAGTTCTTC
CASSSAGAYNEQFF
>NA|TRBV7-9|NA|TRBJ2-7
TGTGCCAGCAGCTTATCGACCGTGGCGTACGAGCAGTACTTC
CASSLSTVAYEQYF
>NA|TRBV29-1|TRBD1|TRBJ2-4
TGCAGCGTTGAAGACCGGACAGGGTTTGGGAACATTCAGTACTTC
CSVEDRTGFGNIQYF
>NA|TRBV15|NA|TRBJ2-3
TGTGCCACCAGCAGAGATCAGCGGCGCACAGATACGCAGTATTTT
CATSRDQRRTDTQYF
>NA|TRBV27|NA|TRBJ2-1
TGTGCCATCCGGGCCCCTGGGGGGAATGAGCAGTTCTTC
CAIRAPGGNEQFF
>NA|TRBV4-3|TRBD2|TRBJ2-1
TGCGCCAGCAGCCAAGAGGCGGCTAGCGGGGTAAATGAGCAGTTCTTC
CASSQEAASGVNEQFF
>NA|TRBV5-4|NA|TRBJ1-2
TGTGCCAGCAGCTCCGGGAACCTGGACGGGGATTATGGCTACACCTTC
CASSSGNLDGDYGYTF
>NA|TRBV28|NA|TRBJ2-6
TGTGCCAGCAGCTCGGCAAGGGAGACTGGGGCCAACGTCCTGACTTTC
CASSSARETGANVLTF
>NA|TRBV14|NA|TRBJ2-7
TGTGCCAGCAGCCAAGGGGGGGAGTCCTACGAGCAGTACTTC
CASSQGGESYEQYF
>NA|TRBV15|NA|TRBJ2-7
TGTGCCACCAGCTCTCGAGGTCGGGCCTACGAGCAGTACTTC
CATSSRGRAYEQYF
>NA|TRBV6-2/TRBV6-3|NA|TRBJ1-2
TGTGCCAGCAGACGACAGGCGGCTAACTATGGCTACACCTTC
CASRRQAANYGYTF
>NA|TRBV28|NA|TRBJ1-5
TGTGCCAGCAGCGTCCTACTACTACAAGAGAATGGCAATCAGCCCCAGCATTTT
CASSVLLLQENGNQPQHF
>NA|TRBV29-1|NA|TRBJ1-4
TGCAGCGTTGAAGGGACAAGGGAAGGTGGTGAAAAACTGTTTTTT
CSVEGTREGGEKLFF
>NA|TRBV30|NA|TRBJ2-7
TGTGCCTGGAGTCCTTCCTACGAGCAGTACTTC
CAWSPSYEQYF
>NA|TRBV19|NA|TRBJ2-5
TGTGCCAGTAAGGAGTACAGGCAAGAGACCCAGTACTTC
CASKEYRQETQYF
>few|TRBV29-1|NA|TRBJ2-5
TGCAGCGTTGAAGAAGGCGCGGAGCGGGTCTCCCAAGAGACCCAGTACTTC
CSVEEGAERVSQETQYF
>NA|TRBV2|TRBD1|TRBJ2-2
TGTGCCAGCAGTGGGGGTGACAGGGATACGTTTAACGGGGAGCTGTTTTTT
CASSGGDRDTFNGELFF
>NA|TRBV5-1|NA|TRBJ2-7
TGCGCCAGCAGCTTGGATGAGGGTAGGCCCTACGAGCAGTACTTC
CASSLDEGRPYEQYF
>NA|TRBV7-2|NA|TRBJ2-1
TGTGCCAGCAGCCGGGACTGGGATGAGCAGTTCTTC
CASSRDWDEQFF